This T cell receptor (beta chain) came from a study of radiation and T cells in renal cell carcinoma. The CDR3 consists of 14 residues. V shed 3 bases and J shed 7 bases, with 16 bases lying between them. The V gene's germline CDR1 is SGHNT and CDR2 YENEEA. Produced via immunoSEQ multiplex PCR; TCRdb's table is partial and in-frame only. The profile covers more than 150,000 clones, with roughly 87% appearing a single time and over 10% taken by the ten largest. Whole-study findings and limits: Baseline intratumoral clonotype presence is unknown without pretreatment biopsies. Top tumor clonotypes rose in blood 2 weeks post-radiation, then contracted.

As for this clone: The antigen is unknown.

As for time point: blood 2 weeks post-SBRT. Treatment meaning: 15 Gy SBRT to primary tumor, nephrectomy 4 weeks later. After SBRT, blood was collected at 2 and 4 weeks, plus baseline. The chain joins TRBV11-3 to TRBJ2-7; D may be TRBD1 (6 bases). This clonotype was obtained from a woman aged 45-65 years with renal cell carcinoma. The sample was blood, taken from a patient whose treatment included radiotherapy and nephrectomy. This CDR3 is CASSLGHPSPEQYF. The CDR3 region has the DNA TGTGCCAGCAGCTTGGGACACCCCTCTCCAGAGCAGTACTTC.